The 4 T cell receptor beta chains below all came from one sample that was sequenced in a study of CD8 T cells in Susac syndrome. Reverse transcription of roughly 0.5 to 1 ug RNA used random hexamers. In TCRdb, the immunoSEQ multiplex PCR reads were re-called with MiXCR into one record per CDR3 protein. Here the sample spans over 350,000 distinct CDR3 sequences, approximately 85% being singletons. The sequencing input was CD8+ T cells from PBMCs. The receptors stem from a human donor with multiple sclerosis.

The chain combines TRBV30 with TRBJ1-1, with TRBD1 identical over 8 bases. The CDR3 is 14 residues long. The V and J ends lost 4 bases and 1 base, in that order; junction bases with no gene match: 5. Germline V CDR1 and CDR2: GTSNPN, SVGIG (reference sequence). The CDR3 loop reads CAWKTGTGNTEAFF. In DNA, the CDR3 is TGTGCCTGGAAAACCGGGACAGGGAACACTGAAGCTTTCTTT.

The table lists this clonotype with a few counts. The chain employs TRBV19 and TRBJ2-1; D remains unclear. The CDR3 has 11 residues. Deletions cut 2 bases from V and 8 bases from J, with 4 bases between. Germline V CDR1 and CDR2: LNHDA, SQIVND (reference sequence). As DNA, the CDR3 is TGTGCCAGTAGTATAAGCGATGAGCAGTTCTTC. Amino acid sequence: CASSISDEQFF.

The chain links TRBV2 to TRBJ1-5; D is uncertain. Looked up from germline, CDR1 is SNHLY and CDR2 is FYNNEI. The CDR3 is made up of 13 amino acids. V was trimmed by 3 bases and J by 8 bases, leaving 11 bases between them. CDR3 loop: CASSEYKQEPQHF. The CDR3 region has the DNA TGTGCCAGCAGTGAGTACAAACAAGAGCCCCAGCATTTT.

The CDR3 sequence: CASSFLTDEAFF. The CDR3 DNA is TGTGCCAGCAGCTTTCTTACAGATGAAGCTTTCTTT. The chain employs TRBV7-9 and TRBJ1-1; D is undetermined. The CDR3 consists of 12 residues. Between the trimmed V and J ends, which lost 3 bases and 7 bases, there was a span of 9 bases. Germline CDR1 and CDR2: SEHNR and FQNEAQ (reference sequence).